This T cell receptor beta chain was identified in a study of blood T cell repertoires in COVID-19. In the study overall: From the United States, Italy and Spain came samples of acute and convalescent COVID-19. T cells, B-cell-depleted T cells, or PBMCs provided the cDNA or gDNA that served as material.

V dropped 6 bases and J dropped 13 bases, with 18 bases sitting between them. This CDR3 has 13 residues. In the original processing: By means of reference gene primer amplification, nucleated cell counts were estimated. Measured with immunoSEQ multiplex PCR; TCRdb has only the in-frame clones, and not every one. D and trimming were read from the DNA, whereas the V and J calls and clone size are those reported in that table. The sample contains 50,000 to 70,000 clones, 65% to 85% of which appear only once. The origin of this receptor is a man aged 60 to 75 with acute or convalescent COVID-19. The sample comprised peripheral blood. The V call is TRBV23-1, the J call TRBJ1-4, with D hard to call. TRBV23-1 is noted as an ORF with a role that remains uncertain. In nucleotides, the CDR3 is TGCGCCAGCAGCCTTGGAACCGTCCGGGGACTGTTTTTT. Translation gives CASSLGTVRGLFF.